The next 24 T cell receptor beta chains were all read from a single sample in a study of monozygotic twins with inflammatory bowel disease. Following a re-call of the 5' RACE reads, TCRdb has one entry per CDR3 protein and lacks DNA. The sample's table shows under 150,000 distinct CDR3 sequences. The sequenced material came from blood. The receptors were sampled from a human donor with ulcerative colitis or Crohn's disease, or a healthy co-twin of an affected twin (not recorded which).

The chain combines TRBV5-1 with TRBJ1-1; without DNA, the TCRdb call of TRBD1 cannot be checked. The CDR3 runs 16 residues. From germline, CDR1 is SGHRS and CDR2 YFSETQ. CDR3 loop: CASSSPDRGLYTDAFF.

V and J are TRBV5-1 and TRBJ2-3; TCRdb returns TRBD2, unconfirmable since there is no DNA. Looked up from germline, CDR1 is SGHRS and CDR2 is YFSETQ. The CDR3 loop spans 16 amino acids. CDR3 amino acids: CASSLTPLENTDTQYF.

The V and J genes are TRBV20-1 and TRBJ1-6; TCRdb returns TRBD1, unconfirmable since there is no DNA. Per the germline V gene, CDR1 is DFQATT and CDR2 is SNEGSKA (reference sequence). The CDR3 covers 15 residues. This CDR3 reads CSAREWQGWDSPLHF.

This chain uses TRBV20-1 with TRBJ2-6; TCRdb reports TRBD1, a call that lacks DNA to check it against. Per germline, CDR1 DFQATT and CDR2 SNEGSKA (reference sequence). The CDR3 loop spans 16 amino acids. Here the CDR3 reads CSARDLRHSGANVLTF.

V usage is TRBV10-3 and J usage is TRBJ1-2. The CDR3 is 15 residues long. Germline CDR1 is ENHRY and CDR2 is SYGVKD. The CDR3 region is CAITIGPSSAYGYTF.

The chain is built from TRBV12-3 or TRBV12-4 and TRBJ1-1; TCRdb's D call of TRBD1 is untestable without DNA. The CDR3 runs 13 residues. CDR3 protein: CASSTTGVTEAFF.

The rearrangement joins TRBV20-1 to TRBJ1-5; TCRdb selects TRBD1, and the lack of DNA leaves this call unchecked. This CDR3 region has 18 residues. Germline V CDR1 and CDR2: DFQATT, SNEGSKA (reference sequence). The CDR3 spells CSARSYPGQINSNQPQHF.

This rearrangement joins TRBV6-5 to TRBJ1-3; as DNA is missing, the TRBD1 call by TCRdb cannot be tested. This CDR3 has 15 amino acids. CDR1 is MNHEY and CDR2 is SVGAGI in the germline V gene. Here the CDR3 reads CASSYAQGKGNTIYF.

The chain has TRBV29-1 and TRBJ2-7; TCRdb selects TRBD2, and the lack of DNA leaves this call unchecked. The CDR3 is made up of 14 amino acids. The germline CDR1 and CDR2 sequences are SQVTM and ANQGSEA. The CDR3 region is CSVLTGAISYEQYF.

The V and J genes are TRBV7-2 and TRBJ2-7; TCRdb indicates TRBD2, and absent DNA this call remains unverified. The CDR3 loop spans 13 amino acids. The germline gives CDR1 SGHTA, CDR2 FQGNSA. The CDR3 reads CASSLNPRGGQYF. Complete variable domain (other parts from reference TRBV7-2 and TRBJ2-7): GAGVSQSPSNKVTEKGKDVELRCDPISGHTALYWYRQSLGQGLEFLIYFQGNSAPDKSGLPSDRFSAERTGGSVSTLTIQRTQQEDSAVYLCASSLNPRGGQYFGPGTRLTVT.

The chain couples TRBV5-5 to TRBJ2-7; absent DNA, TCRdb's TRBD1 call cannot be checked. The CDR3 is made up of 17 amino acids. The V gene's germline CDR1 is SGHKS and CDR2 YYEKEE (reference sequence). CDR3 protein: CASSSPILGAGSYEQYF.

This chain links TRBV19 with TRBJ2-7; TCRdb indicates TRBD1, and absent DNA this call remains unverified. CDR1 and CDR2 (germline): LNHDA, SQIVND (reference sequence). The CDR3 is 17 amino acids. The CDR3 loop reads CASSILGLQGTDYEQYF.

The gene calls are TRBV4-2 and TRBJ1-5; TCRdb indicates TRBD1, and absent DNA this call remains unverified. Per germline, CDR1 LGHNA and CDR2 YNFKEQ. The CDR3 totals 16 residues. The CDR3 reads CASSQVPGKEDQPQHF.

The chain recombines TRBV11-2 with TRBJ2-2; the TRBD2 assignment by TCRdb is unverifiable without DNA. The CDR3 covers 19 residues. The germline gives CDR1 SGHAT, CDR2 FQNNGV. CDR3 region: CASSLVGVEGLAGAGELFF.

The chain's CDR3 is CASSLGTMVEQYF. The chain couples TRBV11-2 to TRBJ2-7. The CDR3 covers 13 residues. Germline loops: CDR1 SGHAT, CDR2 FQNNGV.

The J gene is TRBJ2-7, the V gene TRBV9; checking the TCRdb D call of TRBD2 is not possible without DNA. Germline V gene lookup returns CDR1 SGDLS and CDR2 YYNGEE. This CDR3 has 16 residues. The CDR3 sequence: CASSPRTSGGTYEQYF.

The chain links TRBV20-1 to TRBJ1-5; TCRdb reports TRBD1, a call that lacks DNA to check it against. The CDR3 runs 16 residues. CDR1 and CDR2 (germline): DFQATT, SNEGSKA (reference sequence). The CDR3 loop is CSARETTGVSNQPQHF.

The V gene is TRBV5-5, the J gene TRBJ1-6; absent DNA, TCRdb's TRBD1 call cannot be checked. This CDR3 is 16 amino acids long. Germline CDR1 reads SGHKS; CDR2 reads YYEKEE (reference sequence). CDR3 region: CASSPGQGRLNSPLHF.

The CDR3 region is CASSRGPQGNEQYF. The chain is built from TRBV4-1 and TRBJ2-7; TCRdb's assignment of TRBD1 cannot be checked, as there is no DNA. Germline lookup yields CDR1 MGHRA and CDR2 YSYEKL. The CDR3 consists of 14 residues.

CDR3: CATSRGGTETQYF. The V and J genes are TRBV15 and TRBJ2-5; TCRdb designates TRBD2, a call that cannot be tested without DNA. The CDR3 sequence is 13 residues long. From germline, CDR1 is LNHNV and CDR2 YYDKDF (reference sequence). Full variable domain (remainder filled in from reference TRBV15 and TRBJ2-5): DAMVIQNPRYQVTQFGKPVTLSCSQTLNHNVMYWYQQKSSQAPKLLFHYYDKDFNNEADTPDNFQSRRPNTSFCFLDIRSPGLGDTAMYLCATSRGGTETQYFGPGTRLLVL.

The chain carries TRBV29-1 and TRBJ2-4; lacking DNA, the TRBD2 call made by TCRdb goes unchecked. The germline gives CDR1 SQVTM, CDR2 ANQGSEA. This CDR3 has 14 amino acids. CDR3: CSVAGGSTKNIQYF.

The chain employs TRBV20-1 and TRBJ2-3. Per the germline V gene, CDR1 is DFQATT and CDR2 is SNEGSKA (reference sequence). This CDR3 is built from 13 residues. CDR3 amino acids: CSARDRTRDTQYF.

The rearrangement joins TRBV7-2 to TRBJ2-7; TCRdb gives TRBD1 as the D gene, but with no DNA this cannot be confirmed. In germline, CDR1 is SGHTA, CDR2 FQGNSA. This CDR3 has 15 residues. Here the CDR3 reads CASTAGQSYSYEQYF.

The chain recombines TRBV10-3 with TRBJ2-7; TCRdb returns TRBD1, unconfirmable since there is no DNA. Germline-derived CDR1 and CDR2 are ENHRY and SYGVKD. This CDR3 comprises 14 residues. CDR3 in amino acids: CAIKGLGGTYEQYF.